This T cell receptor beta chain was sequenced for a study of blood T cells in healthy people across ages. Remarks on this clonotype: Relative to the germline gene, one junction end is altered; a read error may explain this.

The second PCR ran about 6 to 11 cycles with a sample-barcoded 5' primer and J-beta primers. TCRdb processed the 5' RACE reads anew with MiXCR; each CDR3 protein has one entry. The data show about 1.6 million distinct CDR3 sequences, around 35% seen once. The V gene's germline CDR1 is MNHEY and CDR2 SMNVEV (reference sequence). The CDR3 is 17 residues long. Sequences were obtained from blood. The clonotype was recovered from a woman aged 25 to 45 in good health. The rearrangement uses TRBV27 and TRBJ2-2, with D possibly TRBD1 on 6 matching bases. CDR3 sequence (DNA): TGTGCCGGCAGTTTATTGGCCACAGGGCTTCGGACCGGGGAGCTGTTTTTT. As protein: CAGSLLATGLRTGELFF.